The sequence of this T cell receptor (beta chain) was determined in a study of blood T cell repertoires in COVID-19. Study details: There were acute and convalescent COVID-19 samples, and they came from the United States, Italy and Spain.

Residents of about two dozen US areas, aged about 18 to 95 years, made up the participants. Cohorts were based on clinical histories the participants reported. V lost 6 bases and J lost 6; bases outside the gene matches: 7. The CDR3 extends over 13 amino acids. Germline loops: CDR1 MNHEY, CDR2 SMNVEV (reference sequence). The repertoire was sequenced with immunoSEQ multiplex PCR; TCRdb's copy has only in-frame clones and lacks some. This table has about 240,000 clones, around 88% appearing once. This clonotype was obtained from a man in his forties who had recovered from COVID-19. The sample taken for sequencing was PBMCs or T cells enriched from blood (not recorded which). The rearrangement joins TRBV27 to TRBJ1-2; 7 bases are shared with TRBD1. CDR3 protein: CASRVDRDDGYTF. As DNA, the CDR3 is TGTGCCAGCAGGGTCGACAGGGATGATGGCTACACCTTC.